The 16 T cell receptor beta chains below were found in one sample sequenced in a study of blood T cell repertoires in COVID-19. The table came from immunoSEQ multiplex PCR; TCRdb's copy has only in-frame clones and leaves some out. The table records about 210,000 clones, under 90% of them present only once. Sequenced: peripheral blood. The receptors shown here come from a woman of 80 years or more with COVID-19, enrolled during active disease.

The J gene is TRBJ1-4, the V gene TRBV5-1; unclear D gene. This CDR3 is 15 amino acids long. The germline CDR1 and CDR2 sequences are SGHRS and YFSETQ. The V end was cut by 1 base, the J end by 0 bases, with 7 bases between. The CDR3 region is CASSLSFATNEKLFF. CDR3 DNA sequence: TGCGCCAGCAGCTTGAGCTTTGCAACTAATGAAAAACTGTTTTTT. Complete variable domain (other parts from reference TRBV5-1 and TRBJ1-4): KAGVTQTPRYLIKTRGQQVTLSCSPISGHRSVSWYQQTPGQGLQFLFEYFSETQRNKGNFPGRFSGRQFSNSRSEMNVSTLELGDSALYLCASSLSFATNEKLFFGSGTQLSVL.

This chain connects TRBV6-5 to TRBJ1-2, with D perhaps TRBD1 (5 bases). Germline assignment: CDR1 MNHEY and CDR2 SVGAGI. This CDR3 region has 14 residues. V was clipped by 7 bases and J by 0 bases, with 12 bases between them. The CDR3 loop is CASNPLRANYGYTF. The DNA for the CDR3 is TGTGCCAGCAACCCCCTCAGGGCTAACTATGGCTACACCTTC.

This chain links TRBV28 with TRBJ1-3; no clear D. Germline V gene sequence: CDR1 MDHEN, CDR2 SYDVKM. The CDR3 is 12 residues long. Trimming took 6 bases from V and 0 from J, leaving 3 bases between them. Written as DNA, the CDR3 is TGTGCCAGCAGCATCTCTGGAAACACCATATATTTT. Translation: CASSISGNTIYF.

This chain uses TRBV10-3 with TRBJ2-5, with 10 bases fitting TRBD1. The CDR3 is 19 amino acids. Germline CDR1 is ENHRY and CDR2 is SYGVKD. Trimming took 10 bases from V and 4 from J; bases not matched to a gene: 24. The CDR3 DNA is TGTGCCACCAAGGGATGGGAAGGCGGGACAGGGGATTTTGCAGAGACCCAGTACTTC. This sequence encodes CATKGWEGGTGDFAETQYF.

This clone was recorded once. V usage is TRBV29-1 and J usage is TRBJ1-1, with D perhaps matching TRBD1 (6 bases). The CDR3 loop spans 14 amino acids. The germline V and J ends were trimmed by 5 bases and 4 bases, with 17 bases remaining between them. CDR1 SQVTM and CDR2 ANQGSEA come from the germline V gene. The CDR3 nucleotides are TGCAGCGTTCTGGGGGCGCGAGGTGCCACTGAAGCTTTCTTT. This gives the protein CSVLGARGATEAFF.

The sample holds a few counts of this clone. The chain links TRBV5-1 to TRBJ1-6, with TRBD1 matching 9 bases. The germline CDR1 and CDR2 sequences are SGHRS and YFSETQ. V shed 5 bases, J shed 9 bases, and the junction held 12 bases outside the gene matches. The CDR3 loop spans 16 amino acids. This chain's CDR3 is CASSPGTGQLRSPLHF. As DNA, the CDR3 is TGCGCCAGCAGTCCCGGGACAGGGCAGTTACGTTCACCCCTCCACTTT.

This chain connects TRBV5-1 to TRBJ2-2; the match to TRBD1 covers 9 bases. CDR3 size: 14 residues. Germline CDR1 is SGHRS and CDR2 is YFSETQ. The junction had 6 bases not matched to a gene; V was cut back by 4 bases and J by 8 bases. CDR3 protein: CASSDPQGAGELFF. As DNA, the CDR3 is TGCGCCAGCAGCGACCCACAGGGGGCGGGGGAGCTGTTTTTT.

This rearrangement joins TRBV29-1 to TRBJ1-2, with a weak D call TRBD1 (5 bases). Per germline, CDR1 SQVTM and CDR2 ANQGSEA. This CDR3 region has 12 residues. V lost 4 bases, J lost 8 bases, and 14 bases lay in between. CDR3: CSVGIRAGGYTF. The CDR3 DNA reads as TGCAGCGTTGGGATCAGGGCCGGGGGCTACACCTTC. The full variable domain, rest sourced from reference TRBV29-1 and TRBJ1-2, is SAVISQKPSRDICQRGTSLTIQCQVDSQVTMMFWYRQQPGQSLTLIATANQGSEATYESGFVIDKFPISRPNLTFSTLTVSNMSPEDSSIYLCSVGIRAGGYTFGSGTRLTVV.

V gene TRBV4-1 combines with J gene TRBJ2-1; 11 bases agree with TRBD2. Unmatched junction bases numbered 12, after V lost 1 base and J lost 4 bases. Germline V gives CDR1 MGHRA, CDR2 YSYEKL. The CDR3 sequence is 19 residues long. The CDR3 bases are TGCGCCAGCAGCCAAGTTTTGACCGCGACTAGCGGGAAATACAATGAGCAGTTCTTC. Translating it yields CASSQVLTATSGKYNEQFF.

This chain connects TRBV19 to TRBJ2-1, with 8 positions matching TRBD2. CDR1 and CDR2 (germline): LNHDA, SQIVND (reference sequence). CDR3 length: 15 amino acids. V shed 3 bases and J 6 bases; nucleotides not matched to a gene: 7. The CDR3 DNA reads as TGTGCCAGTAGTATCCAGCGGGAGTTTCCCAATGAGCAGTTCTTC. Its translation: CASSIQREFPNEQFF. Supplemented by reference TRBV19 and TRBJ2-1, the full variable domain reads DGGITQSPKYLFRKEGQNVTLSCEQNLNHDAMYWYRQDPGQGLRLIYYSQIVNDFQKGDIAEGYSVSREKKESFPLTVTSAQKNPTAFYLCASSIQREFPNEQFFGPGTRLTVL.

Note on this clone: One end of the junction does not line up with germline, which may come from a read error. This chain connects TRBV28 to TRBJ2-5; tentatively, D is TRBD2 (6 bases). The CDR3 loop spans 12 amino acids. Germline V gives CDR1 MDHEN, CDR2 SYDVKM. CDR3: CASSLPGLPSNF. The CDR3 DNA follows: TGTGCCAGCAGTTTACCGGGACTCCCTTCGAACTTC.

The rearrangement uses TRBV2 and TRBJ2-3, with D tentatively TRBD1 (6 bases). Looked up from germline, CDR1 is SNHLY and CDR2 is FYNNEI. The CDR3 has 14 residues. The ends were cut back, 8 bases at V and 2 bases at J, with 14 bases in the middle. CDR3 in amino acids: CASLAGTHTDTQYF. The DNA of the CDR3 is TGTGCCAGCCTGGCCGGGACACACACAGATACGCAGTATTTT.

The chain is built from TRBV14 and TRBJ1-1, with 10 nucleotides matching TRBD1. This CDR3 contains 14 residues. V lost 1 base, J lost 6 bases, and 2 bases stayed unmatched. CDR1 is SGHDN and CDR2 is FVKESK in the germline V gene. In DNA, the CDR3 is TGTGCCAGCAGCCAAGCTGGGACAGGGGCTGAAGCTTTCTTT. It encodes CASSQAGTGAEAFF.

This clone came up once. The chain is built from TRBV5-5 and TRBJ1-2; 7 nucleotides agree with TRBD1. V lost 3 bases to trimming and J lost 4 bases; unmatched junction nucleotides: 6. The CDR3 spans 14 residues. Germline-derived CDR1 and CDR2 are SGHKS and YYEKEE (reference sequence). CDR3 residues: CASSSTGTAYGYTF. DNA of the CDR3: TGTGCCAGCAGCTCTACCGGGACAGCCTATGGCTACACCTTC.

The chain is built from TRBV6-5 and TRBJ1-5, with a weak D call TRBD1 (6 bases). With 8 bases removed from V and 4 bases from J, the gap between germline ends came to 12 bases. The CDR3 is made up of 13 amino acids. Germline CDR1 reads MNHEY; CDR2 reads SVGAGI. The CDR3, as DNA: TGTGCCAGCCTCACAGGGCCTAATCAGCCCCAGCATTTT. Encoded protein: CASLTGPNQPQHF.

The CDR3 coding sequence is TGTGCCAGCAGCTCCTTTACAGTCAACACTGAAGCTTTCTTT. Its protein is CASSSFTVNTEAFF. The chain joins TRBV5-5 to TRBJ1-1; D not certain. This CDR3 comprises 14 residues. Germline V lookup: CDR1 SGHKS, CDR2 YYEKEE (reference sequence). Trimming pared 3 bases from V and 2 bases from J, leaving 11 bases between. Variable domain in full (rest from reference TRBV5-5 and TRBJ1-1): DAGVTQSPTHLIKTRGQQVTLRCSPISGHKSVSWYQQVLGQGPQFIFQYYEKEERGRGNFPDRFSARQFPNYSSELNVNALLLGDSALYLCASSSFTVNTEAFFGQGTRLTVV.